A single sample gave rise to the 24 T cell receptor beta chains below, sequenced in a study of early T cells in non-severe SARS-CoV-2 infection. TCRdb recomputed calls from the 5' RACE reads with MiXCR, one row per CDR3 protein. The table includes 60,000 or so distinct CDR3 sequences, 7% to 10% detected once. The sequenced material came from whole blood. Source of these receptors: an adult who was a healthcare worker with PCR-confirmed SARS-CoV-2 infection or an uninfected control (not recorded which).

The genes are TRBV11-3 and TRBJ1-1, with a possible D match to TRBD1 (5 bases). This CDR3 contains 11 residues. CDR1 and CDR2 (germline): SGHNT, YENEEA. With 8 bases removed from V and 7 bases from J, the gap between germline ends came to 11 bases. The CDR3 region has the DNA TGTGCCAGCGCCCGGGGGGGTGAAGCTTTCTTT. Translation gives CASARGGEAFF.

The gene calls are TRBV2 and TRBJ2-3, with D possibly being TRBD2 (5 bases). Deletions cut 10 bases from V and 0 bases from J, with 14 bases between. CDR3 length: 14 residues. Germline lookup yields CDR1 SNHLY and CDR2 FYNNEI. CDR3 in amino acids: CATEGQSSTDTQYF. CDR3 DNA sequence: TGTGCCACCGAGGGCCAGTCGAGCACAGATACGCAGTATTTT.

The chain carries TRBV10-3 and TRBJ1-2; 10 positions match TRBD1. J lost 3 bases, V lost 0 bases, and 1 base had no gene match. This CDR3 is built from 15 residues. Germline CDR1 is ENHRY and CDR2 is SYGVKD. CDR3 coding DNA: TGTGCCATCAGTGAGTCCGGACAGGGGGACTATGGCTACACCTTC. Encoded protein: CAISESGQGDYGYTF.

This clonotype came up a few times. The CDR3 nucleotides read TGCGCCAGCAGCCGGATACAGGGCGGGGACACTGAAGCTTTCTTT. Translated, it gives CASSRIQGGDTEAFF. The J gene is TRBJ1-1, the V gene TRBV5-1, with D perhaps TRBD1 (6 bases). Trimming removed 4 bases at V and 3 bases at J, with 16 bases between. Germline CDR1 is SGHRS and CDR2 is YFSETQ. The CDR3 sequence is 15 residues long.

This clonotype was found a few times. V and J are TRBV9 and TRBJ2-3; D unclear. This CDR3 is 12 amino acids long. V was trimmed by 5 bases and J by 6 bases, leaving 10 bases between them. CDR1 is SGDLS, CDR2 YYNGEE, per germline. The CDR3 loop is CASSNLGDTQYF. The CDR3 coding sequence is TGTGCCAGCAGTAACTTGGGGGATACGCAGTATTTT. Complete variable domain (other parts from reference TRBV9 and TRBJ2-3): DSGVTQTPKHLITATGQRVTLRCSPRSGDLSVYWYQQSLDQGLQFLIQYYNGEERAKGNILERFSAQQFPDLHSELNLSSLELGDSALYFCASSNLGDTQYFGPGTRLTVL.

The CDR3 DNA reads as TGTGCCAGCAGCTTCGCAGGGGGCCAGACCTACGAGCAGTACTTC. Its protein product is CASSFAGGQTYEQYF. V and J are TRBV7-9 and TRBJ2-7, with TRBD1 matching over 8 bases. The trim removed 3 bases at V and 2 bases at J, leaving 6 bases unmatched. The CDR3 is made up of 15 amino acids. CDR1 is SEHNR, CDR2 FQNEAQ, per germline (reference sequence).

This clonotype was counted many times. The V and J genes are TRBV11-2 and TRBJ2-7; TRBD1 matches at 9 bases. The germline CDR1 and CDR2 sequences are SGHAT and FQNNGV. The CDR3 is 16 residues long. V was clipped by 5 bases and J by 6 bases; unmatched bases: 14. The CDR3 sequence: CASSTHTGTGYREQYF. The CDR3 DNA sequence: TGTGCCAGCAGCACCCACACCGGGACAGGGTATCGCGAGCAGTACTTC. Full variable domain (rest looked up from reference TRBV11-2 and TRBJ2-7): EAGVAQSPRYKIIEKRQSVAFWCNPISGHATLYWYQQILGQGPKLLIQFQNNGVVDDSQLPKDRFSAERLKGVDSTLKIQPAKLEDSAVYLCASSTHTGTGYREQYFGPGTRLTVT.

This clonotype was recorded a few times. V and J are TRBV7-3 and TRBJ2-1; possibly TRBD1 or TRBD2 for D (5 bases each). Germline V gene sequence: CDR1 SGHTA, CDR2 FQGTGA. The CDR3 length is 10 residues. V was clipped by 5 bases and J by 13 bases, with 9 bases between them. The chain's CDR3 is CASSPGPQFF. CDR3 sequence (DNA): TGTGCCAGCAGCCCGGGACCTCAGTTCTTC.

This clonotype was found many times. The gene calls are TRBV5-1 and TRBJ1-5; no reliable D call. V lost 4 bases, J lost 4 bases, and 9 bases lay in between. In germline, CDR1 is SGHRS, CDR2 YFSETQ. The CDR3 has 13 amino acids. CDR3 coding DNA: TGCGCCAGCAGCACGGCCCCGAATCAGCCCCAGCATTTT. This codes for CASSTAPNQPQHF.

This chain joins TRBV27 and TRBJ2-7; D gene ambiguous. The V end lost 6 bases, the J end lost 0 bases, and 15 bases lay between the germline ends. This CDR3 is 15 amino acids long. CDR1 and CDR2 (germline): MNHEY, SMNVEV (reference sequence). CDR3 residues: CASSHDERSSYEQYF. The CDR3 DNA reads as TGTGCCAGCAGCCATGACGAGAGGAGCTCCTACGAGCAGTACTTC.

The chain couples TRBV4-1 to TRBJ2-3; 8 bases line up with TRBD2. V shed 6 bases and J 4 bases; nucleotides not matched to a gene: 12. Germline V lookup: CDR1 MGHRA, CDR2 YSYEKL. There are 16 residues in the CDR3. The CDR3 DNA reads as TGCGCCAGCAGTTCGGGACTAGGCATTAGGGCAGATACGCAGTATTTT. Encoded protein: CASSSGLGIRADTQYF.

This clonotype turned up a few times. The chain couples TRBV29-1 to TRBJ2-5, with D perhaps TRBD2 (5 bases). From germline, CDR1 is SQVTM and CDR2 ANQGSEA. The CDR3 spans 13 residues. V shed 7 bases and J shed 4 bases, with 16 bases lying between them. The CDR3 region has the DNA TGCAGCGCTCTCGCAGGAGGAGGAGAGACCCAGTACTTC. This encodes CSALAGGGETQYF.

This clonotype was seen a handful of times. V is TRBV3-1 and J is TRBJ2-1, with 8 nucleotides matching TRBD2. After removal of 6 bases from V and 5 bases from J, the junction contained 9 bases not matched to a gene. CDR1 LGHDT and CDR2 YNNKEL come from the germline V gene (reference sequence). This CDR3 comprises 15 residues. CDR3 protein: CASSPSRLAHNEQFF. DNA of the CDR3: TGTGCCAGCAGTCCTAGCCGACTAGCGCACAATGAGCAGTTCTTC.

This clonotype was seen ten or more times. The chain combines TRBV7-9 with TRBJ2-1; D gene unclear. Germline V gives CDR1 SEHNR, CDR2 FQNEAQ (reference sequence). V was shortened by 3 bases and J by 14 bases, with 11 bases between the two germline ends. This CDR3 comprises 11 residues. CDR3 amino acids: CASSFEEREFF. The CDR3 DNA sequence: TGTGCCAGCAGCTTCGAGGAAAGGGAGTTCTTC.

The count of this clonotype is one. The chain uses TRBV20-1 and TRBJ2-7; TRBD1 might be the D (5 bases). The CDR3 has 13 residues. V was pared by 5 bases and J by 0 bases, with 11 bases between. Germline CDR1 reads DFQATT; CDR2 reads SNEGSKA (reference sequence). The CDR3 loop is CSARQLSSYEQYF. The CDR3 DNA reads as TGCAGTGCTCGACAGTTAAGCTCCTACGAGCAGTACTTC.

In this sample, this clonotype turned up a few times. The rearrangement uses TRBV5-1 and TRBJ2-2; no firm D call. The CDR3 runs to 14 residues. From germline, CDR1 is SGHRS and CDR2 YFSETQ. Trimming removed 4 bases from V and 4 bases from J, with 11 bases in between. In nucleotides, the CDR3 is TGCGCCAGCAGCCCGATTTCGGGCACCGGGGAGCTGTTTTTT. It specifies CASSPISGTGELFF.

This clonotype occurred many times. This chain connects TRBV24-1 to TRBJ2-2, with TRBD1 as a possible D gene (5 bases). This CDR3 is 15 amino acids long. Germline loops: CDR1 KGHDR, CDR2 SFDVKD. The V end was cut by 4 bases, the J end by 1 base, with 9 bases between. CDR3 bases: TGTGCCACCAGTGACACCGGACAGAACACCGGGGAGCTGTTTTTT. It codes for CATSDTGQNTGELFF.

The chain links TRBV7-9 to TRBJ2-5, with TRBD2 matching 13 bases. J gave up 6 bases and V 0 bases, and 4 bases lay outside the gene matches. In germline, CDR1 is SEHNR, CDR2 FQNEAQ (reference sequence). This CDR3 comprises 16 residues. For the CDR3, the DNA is TGTGCCAGCAGCTTAGCCAGACTAGCGGGGGGTAAGACCCAGTACTTC. Residues: CASSLARLAGGKTQYF.

In the case of this clonotype: It may be a read error: a sequence one base away is much more abundant. The CDR3 DNA sequence: TGTGCCAGCACCCCGACCGGGGTTCAGGCAGATACGCAGTATTTT. Residues: CASTPTGVQADTQYF. The chain couples TRBV7-2 to TRBJ2-3; D is perhaps TRBD2 (5 bases). Germline CDR1 is SGHTA and CDR2 is FQGNSA. The ends were cut back, 7 bases at V and 4 bases at J, with 18 bases in the middle. The CDR3 is 15 residues long.

This clonotype was seen more than once but under ten times. The chain recombines TRBV12-3 or TRBV12-4 with TRBJ2-5; no firm D call. This CDR3 comprises 14 residues. With 1 base removed from V and 5 bases from J, the gap between germline ends came to 11 bases. Here the CDR3 reads CASSLVWELETQYF. The CDR3 region has the DNA TGTGCCAGCAGTTTAGTATGGGAATTGGAGACCCAGTACTTC.

The genes are TRBV12-3 or TRBV12-4 and TRBJ2-3; no clear D gene. V gave up 1 base and J gave up 3 bases, with 5 bases separating them. The CDR3 has 13 residues. The CDR3 DNA is TGTGCCAGCAGTTTAGGGTGGACAGATACGCAGTATTTT. Translated: CASSLGWTDTQYF.

The chain joins TRBV20-1 to TRBJ2-3; perhaps TRBD2 as D (6 bases). The CDR3 has 15 amino acids. The germline gives CDR1 DFQATT, CDR2 SNEGSKA (reference sequence). V lost 5 bases and J 4 bases, leaving 19 bases between the germline ends. For the CDR3, the DNA is TGCAGTGCTCACCTACCTAGCGTCGGCGCAGATACGCAGTATTTT. Amino acids: CSAHLPSVGADTQYF.

V gene TRBV25-1 combines with J gene TRBJ2-7; the D gene is possibly TRBD2 (5 bases). V was shortened by 2 bases and J by 6 bases, with 11 bases between the two germline ends. Per germline, CDR1 MGHDK and CDR2 SYGVNS. The CDR3 is made up of 13 amino acids. The CDR3 nucleotides read TGTGCCAGCAGTGAAAGTGGCAGCGGCGAGCAGTACTTC. Encoded protein: CASSESGSGEQYF.

This clonotype has only a few counts. V and J are TRBV15 and TRBJ2-7, with TRBD1 as a possible D gene (6 bases). This CDR3 is 13 amino acids long. The ends were cut back, 8 bases at V and 3 bases at J, with 14 bases in the middle. Per germline, CDR1 LNHNV and CDR2 YYDKDF (reference sequence). Written as DNA, the CDR3 is TGTGCCACCGCAGGGGCAGGGAGCTACGAGCAGTACTTC. The encoded protein is CATAGAGSYEQYF. The variable domain in full, with the rest retrieved from reference TRBV15 and TRBJ2-7, is DAMVIQNPRYQVTQFGKPVTLSCSQTLNHNVMYWYQQKSSQAPKLLFHYYDKDFNNEADTPDNFQSRRPNTSFCFLDIRSPGLGDTAMYLCATAGAGSYEQYFGPGTRLTVT.